This entry is about one T cell receptor beta chain. What it binds is unknown. The source of the sample is a study of T cell responses to AZD1222 COVID-19 vaccine. The germline gives CDR1 SGDLS, CDR2 YYNGEE. The CDR3 has 15 residues. Trimming cost V 3 bases and J 1 base, with 10 bases left between them. Findings and limits, study-wide: The study found vaccine-associated CD4 TCRs spanning spike, dominant at 160-218 and 743-854. The donors showed a predominance of white British ancestry and of females, with possible underestimation of clonal diversity. Repertoire sampling was restricted to post-peak T cell response timepoints. Baseline antibody screening turned up just a handful of seropositive AZD1222 recipients.

The data were produced by immunoSEQ multiplex PCR, yet TCRdb's version contains in-frame clones alone and is incomplete. The data show around 99,000 clones, nearly 90% seen once. This receptor was obtained from an adult in good health. Sequencing was performed on peripheral blood, taken on day 0 of MenACWY control vaccination. This chain uses TRBV9 with TRBJ2-2; unclear D gene. For the CDR3, the DNA is TGTGCCAGCAGCGCCGGGCCAAGGAACACCGGGGAGCTGTTTTTT. Its translation is CASSAGPRNTGELFF.